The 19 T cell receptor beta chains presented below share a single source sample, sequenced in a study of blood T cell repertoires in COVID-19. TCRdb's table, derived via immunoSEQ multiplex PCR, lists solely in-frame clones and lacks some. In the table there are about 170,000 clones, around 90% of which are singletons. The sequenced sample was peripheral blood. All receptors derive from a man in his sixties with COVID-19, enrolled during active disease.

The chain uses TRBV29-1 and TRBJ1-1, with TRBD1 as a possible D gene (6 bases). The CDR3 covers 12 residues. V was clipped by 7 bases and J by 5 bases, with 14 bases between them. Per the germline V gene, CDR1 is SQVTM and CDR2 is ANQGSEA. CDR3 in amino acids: CSAQGIWTEAFF. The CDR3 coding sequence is TGCAGCGCCCAGGGGATTTGGACTGAAGCTTTCTTT.

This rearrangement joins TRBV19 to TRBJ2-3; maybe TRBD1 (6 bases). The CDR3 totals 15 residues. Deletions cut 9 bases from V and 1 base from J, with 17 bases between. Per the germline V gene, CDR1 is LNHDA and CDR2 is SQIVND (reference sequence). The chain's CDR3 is CASVQTGIGTDTQYF. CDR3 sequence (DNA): TGTGCCAGCGTACAAACAGGGATCGGCACAGATACGCAGTATTTT.

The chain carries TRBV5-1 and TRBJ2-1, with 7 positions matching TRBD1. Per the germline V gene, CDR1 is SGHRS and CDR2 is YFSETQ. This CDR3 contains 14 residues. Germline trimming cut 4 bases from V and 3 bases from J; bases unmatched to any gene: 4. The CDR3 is CASSPGQNYNEQFF. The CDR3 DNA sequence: TGCGCCAGCAGCCCGGGACAGAACTACAATGAGCAGTTCTTC.

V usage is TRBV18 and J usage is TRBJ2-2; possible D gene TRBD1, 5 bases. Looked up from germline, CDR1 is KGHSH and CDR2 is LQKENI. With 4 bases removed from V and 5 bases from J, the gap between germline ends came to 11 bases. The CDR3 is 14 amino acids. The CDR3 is CASSQGLQTGELFF. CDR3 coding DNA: TGTGCCAGCTCACAGGGGTTACAGACCGGGGAGCTGTTTTTT.

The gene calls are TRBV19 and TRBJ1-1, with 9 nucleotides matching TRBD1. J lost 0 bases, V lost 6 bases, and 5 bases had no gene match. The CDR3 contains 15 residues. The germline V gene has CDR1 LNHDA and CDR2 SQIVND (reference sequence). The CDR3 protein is CASSWTGALNTEAFF. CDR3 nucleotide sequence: TGTGCCAGTAGCTGGACAGGGGCCTTGAACACTGAAGCTTTCTTT.

CDR3 amino acids: CAGGQGAVFGYTF. The CDR3 DNA follows: TGTGCCGGTGGACAGGGGGCTGTGTTTGGCTACACCTTC. The rearrangement links TRBV30 to TRBJ1-2, with 11 bases matching TRBD1. This CDR3 contains 13 residues. V was clipped by 8 bases and J by 7 bases; unmatched bases: 9. Germline loops: CDR1 GTSNPN, CDR2 SVGIG (reference sequence).

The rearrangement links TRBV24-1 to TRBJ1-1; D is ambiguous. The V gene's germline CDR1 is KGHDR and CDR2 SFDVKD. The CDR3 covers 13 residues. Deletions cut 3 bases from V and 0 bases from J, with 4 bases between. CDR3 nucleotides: TGTGCCACCAGTGATGGGCTGAACACTGAAGCTTTCTTT. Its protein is CATSDGLNTEAFF.

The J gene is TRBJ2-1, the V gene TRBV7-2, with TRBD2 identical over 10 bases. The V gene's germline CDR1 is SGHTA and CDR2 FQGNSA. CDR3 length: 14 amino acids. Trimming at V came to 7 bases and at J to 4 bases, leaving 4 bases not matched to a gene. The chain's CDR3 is CASTGLAPYNEQFF. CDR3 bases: TGTGCCAGCACGGGACTAGCGCCTTACAATGAGCAGTTCTTC.

CDR3 in DNA: TGCAGCGTGATCCGCGGGGCGAGCTCCTACAATGAGCAGTTCTTC. This sequence encodes CSVIRGASSYNEQFF. The chain links TRBV29-1 to TRBJ2-1; the D gene is possibly TRBD2 (6 bases). There are 15 residues in the CDR3. Trimming left V 6 bases short and J 0 bases short, with 15 bases between. Looked up from germline, CDR1 is SQVTM and CDR2 is ANQGSEA.

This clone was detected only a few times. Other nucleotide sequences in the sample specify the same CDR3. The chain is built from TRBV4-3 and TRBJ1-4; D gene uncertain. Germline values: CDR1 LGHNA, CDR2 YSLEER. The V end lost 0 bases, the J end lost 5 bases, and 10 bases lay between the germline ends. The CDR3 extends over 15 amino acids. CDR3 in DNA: TGCGCCAGCAGCCAAGATCATGGAGCAAATGAAAAACTGTTTTTT. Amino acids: CASSQDHGANEKLFF.

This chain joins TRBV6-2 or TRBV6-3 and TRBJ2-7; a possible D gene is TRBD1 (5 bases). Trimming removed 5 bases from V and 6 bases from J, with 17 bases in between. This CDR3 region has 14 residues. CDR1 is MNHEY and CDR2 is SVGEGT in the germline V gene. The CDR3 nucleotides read TGTGCCAGCAGTAGGCGGCCAGGGCCCCTCGAGCAGTACTTC. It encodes CASSRRPGPLEQYF.

CDR3 loop: CASSLQNMNTEAFF. CDR3 DNA: TGTGCCAGCAGCTTGCAGAACATGAACACTGAAGCTTTCTTT. The chain links TRBV7-9 to TRBJ1-1; D not resolved. This CDR3 is 14 amino acids long. Trimming stripped 3 bases from V and 0 bases from J, with 8 bases between. CDR1 is SEHNR, CDR2 FQNEAQ, per germline (reference sequence).

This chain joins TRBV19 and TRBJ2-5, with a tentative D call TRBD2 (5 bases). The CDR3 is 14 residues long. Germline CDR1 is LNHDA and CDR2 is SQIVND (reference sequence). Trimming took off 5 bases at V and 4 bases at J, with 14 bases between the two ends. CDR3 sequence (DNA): TGTGCCAGTAGTCCGACGGCGGGTGGAGAGACCCAGTACTTC. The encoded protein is CASSPTAGGETQYF.

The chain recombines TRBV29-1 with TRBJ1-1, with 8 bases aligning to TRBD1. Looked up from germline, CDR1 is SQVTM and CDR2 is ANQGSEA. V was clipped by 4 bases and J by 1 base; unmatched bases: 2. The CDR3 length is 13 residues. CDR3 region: CSVGGTGNTEAFF. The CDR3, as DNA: TGCAGCGTTGGGGGGACAGGGAACACTGAAGCTTTCTTT.

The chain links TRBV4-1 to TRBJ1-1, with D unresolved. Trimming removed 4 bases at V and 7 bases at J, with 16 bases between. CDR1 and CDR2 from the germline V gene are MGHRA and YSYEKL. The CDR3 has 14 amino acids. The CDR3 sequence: CASSPAGSVSEAFF. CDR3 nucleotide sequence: TGCGCCAGCAGCCCCGCCGGGAGCGTTAGTGAAGCTTTCTTT.

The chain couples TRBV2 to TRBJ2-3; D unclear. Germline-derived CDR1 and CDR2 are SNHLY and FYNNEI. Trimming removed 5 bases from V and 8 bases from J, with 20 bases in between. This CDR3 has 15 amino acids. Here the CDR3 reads CASSPPPRWSATQYF. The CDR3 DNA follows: TGTGCCAGCAGTCCGCCGCCTCGTTGGAGCGCTACGCAGTATTTT.

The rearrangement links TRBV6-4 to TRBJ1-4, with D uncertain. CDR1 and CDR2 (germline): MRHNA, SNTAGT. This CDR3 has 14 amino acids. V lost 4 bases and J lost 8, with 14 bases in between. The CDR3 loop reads CASSGQMILEKLFF. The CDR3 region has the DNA TGTGCCAGCAGTGGTCAAATGATACTCGAAAAACTGTTTTTT.

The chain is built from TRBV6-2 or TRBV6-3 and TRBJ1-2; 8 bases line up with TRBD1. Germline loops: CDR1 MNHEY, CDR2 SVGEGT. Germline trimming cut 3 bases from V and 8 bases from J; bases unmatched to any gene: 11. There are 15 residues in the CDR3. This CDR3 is CASSYGGTGSGGYTF. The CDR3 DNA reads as TGTGCCAGCAGTTATGGCGGGACAGGATCCGGGGGCTACACCTTC.

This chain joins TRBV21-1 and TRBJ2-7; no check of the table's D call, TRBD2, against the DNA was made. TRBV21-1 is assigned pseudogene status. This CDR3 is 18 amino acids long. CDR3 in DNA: TGTGCCAGCAGCGACGAAGCTAGCGGGAGTATGTGTTCCTACGAGCAGTACTTC. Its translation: CASSDEASGSMCSYEQYF.